This T cell receptor beta chain was identified in a study of early T cells in non-severe SARS-CoV-2 infection. At the level of the study: Sequenced bulk RNA came from whole blood that was unsorted, and chains were unpaired. Regarding the study as a whole: Lookups in VDJdb leaned toward anti-spike CD8 responses and missed private and CD4 specificities.

Unique molecular identifiers were affixed to single, distinct cDNA molecules. TCRdb reprocessed the 5' RACE reads with MiXCR, giving one entry per CDR3 protein. Among approximately 81,000 distinct CDR3 sequences listed, approximately 13% were seen once. V lost 5 bases to trimming and J lost 8 bases, with 13 bases between them. The V gene's germline CDR1 is SEHNR and CDR2 FQNEAQ (reference sequence). CDR3 size: 14 residues. In this sample, this clonotype turned up many times. The antigen remains unidentified. Sequencing was performed on whole blood. This chain links TRBV7-9 with TRBJ1-6; D not certain. The sequence was collected from an adult who was a healthcare worker with PCR-confirmed SARS-CoV-2 infection or an uninfected control (not recorded which). CDR3: CASSPRVSYSPLHF. CDR3 nucleotide sequence: TGTGCCAGCAGCCCCCGGGTCTCATATTCACCCCTCCACTTT.